This T cell receptor beta chain was documented in a study of a mutant IDH1 vaccine in newly diagnosed glioma. Repertoires were generated with immunoSEQ multiplex PCR, while TCRdb's copy carries only in-frame clones and drops some. The table lists some 67,000 clones, more than 70% of them singletons. The ends were cut back, 4 bases at V and 3 bases at J, with 12 bases in the middle. This CDR3 has 13 amino acids. Germline-derived CDR1 and CDR2 are GTSNPN and SVGIG (reference sequence). Time point meaning: baseline, week 1 (first vaccination visit). Treatment here: pre-vaccination baseline after standard-of-care therapy.

The sample was peripheral blood mononuclear cells (PBMCs), taken from a glioma patient treated with radiotherapy, temozolomide or both. The sequence derives from a woman younger than 35 with glioma. Some clones in this sample may be carry-over from other donors' samples. The chain is built from TRBV30 and TRBJ1-1; a weak D match, TRBD1 (5 bases). As DNA, the CDR3 is TGTGCCTGGAAGAGGGGTCGGGACACTGAAGCTTTCTTT. Amino acid sequence: CAWKRGRDTEAFF.